These 10 T cell receptor beta chains were all obtained from the same sample, sequenced in a study of blood T cells in healthy people across ages. With a J-beta primer mix and a sample-barcoded 5' primer, a second PCR ran about 6 to 11 cycles. TCRdb passed the 5' RACE reads through MiXCR, listing each CDR3 protein once. Of some 1,000,000 distinct CDR3 sequences in the sample, roughly a quarter are singletons; the top ten hold approximately 0.7%. In addition, the sample was reused for a study of T cells of mothers and their children.

Specimen: blood. These TCRs come from a girl between 2 and 10 years old in good health.

Remarks on this clonotype: One end of the junction fails to match germline, which may point to a read error. The rearrangement joins TRBV10-3 to TRBJ2-1, with 7 bases that match TRBD1. The germline V gene encodes CDR1 ENHRY and CDR2 SYGVKD. The CDR3 runs 16 residues. CDR3 in amino acids: CAITEPLERPGGEQFF. The CDR3 DNA sequence: TGTGCCATCACTGAGCCCCTAGAGCGGCCAGGGGGTGAGCAGTTCTTC.

There are many counts of this clonotype. The V call is TRBV5-1, the J call TRBJ2-1, with 7 bases aligning to TRBD2. CDR1 is SGHRS and CDR2 is YFSETQ in the germline V gene. V lost 0 bases and J lost 7; bases outside the gene matches: 1. The CDR3 is made up of 13 amino acids. CDR3 DNA sequence: TGCGCCAGCAGCTTGGGGGAGGGAAATGAGCAGTTCTTC. It is translated as CASSLGEGNEQFF.

The chain employs TRBV5-1 and TRBJ2-3, with 9 bases lining up with TRBD2. The V gene's germline CDR1 is SGHRS and CDR2 YFSETQ. J was trimmed by 0 bases and V by 2 bases; bases with no gene match: 10. This CDR3 region has 18 residues. Here the CDR3 reads CASSLRIATSGSTDTQYF. CDR3 in DNA: TGCGCCAGCAGCTTAAGGATTGCGACTAGCGGTAGCACAGATACGCAGTATTTT.

This clonotype occurred a few times. The chain combines TRBV6-5 with TRBJ2-1; D uncertain. The CDR3 runs 12 residues. Trimming stripped 8 bases from V and 7 bases from J, with 12 bases between. CDR1 is MNHEY and CDR2 is SVGAGI in the germline V gene. CDR3 DNA: TGTGCCAGCCGGAACCTGTCGAATGAGCAGTTCTTC. Protein product: CASRNLSNEQFF.

The J gene is TRBJ2-5, the V gene TRBV25-1, with D tentatively TRBD2 (5 bases). Germline V gives CDR1 MGHDK, CDR2 SYGVNS. This CDR3 has 15 residues. V was cut by 1 base and J by 1 base, with 10 bases left in between. The CDR3 here is CASSEWSSAQETQYF. The CDR3 DNA reads TGTGCCAGCAGTGAATGGAGTAGCGCCCAAGAGACCCAGTACTTC.

This chain connects TRBV29-1 to TRBJ2-3, with 7 bases fitting TRBD2. CDR3 length: 14 residues. V shed 6 bases and J 1 base; nucleotides not matched to a gene: 7. CDR1 SQVTM and CDR2 ANQGSEA come from the germline V gene. The DNA for the CDR3 is TGCAGCGTCCAAGGACTAGGTGGCACAGATACGCAGTATTTT. This sequence encodes CSVQGLGGTDTQYF.

The chain carries TRBV25-1 and TRBJ1-4; 8 positions match TRBD1. The CDR3 sequence is 15 residues long. V trimming: 2 bases; J trimming: 5 bases; junction bases outside the gene matches: 4. CDR1 MGHDK and CDR2 SYGVNS come from the germline V gene. The CDR3 loop is CASSEVTGGNEKLFF. As DNA, the CDR3 is TGTGCCAGCAGTGAAGTTACAGGGGGGAATGAAAAACTGTTTTTT.

The rearrangement joins TRBV10-3 to TRBJ1-1; the D is unclear. The CDR3 sequence is 15 residues long. Germline CDR1 ENHRY, CDR2 SYGVKD. V lost 2 bases and J lost 8, with 18 bases in between. The CDR3 sequence is CAISERPGENSEAFF. CDR3 in DNA: TGTGCCATCAGTGAGCGGCCCGGGGAGAACTCGGAAGCTTTCTTT.

The gene calls are TRBV7-3 and TRBJ2-5; no firm D call. The closer fit of TRBJ2-1 to the DNA end suggests the J call may be wrong. This CDR3 region has 13 residues. Germline assignment: CDR1 SGHTA and CDR2 FQGTGA. This CDR3 is CASSLQASNEQFF. DNA of the CDR3: TGTGCCAGCAGCTTACAGGCTTCTAATGAGCAGTTCTTC.

The table lists this clonotype with a few counts. The junction does not match germline at one end; this may be a read error. The V gene is TRBV7-3, the J gene TRBJ2-1; D gene unclear. CDR1 is SGHTA, CDR2 FQGTGA, per germline. The length of the CDR3 is 16 residues. The CDR3 protein is CASSLLEYSSYNEQFF. The CDR3 DNA reads TGTGCCAGCAGCTTACTAGAATACTCTTCTTACAACGAGCAGTTCTTC.